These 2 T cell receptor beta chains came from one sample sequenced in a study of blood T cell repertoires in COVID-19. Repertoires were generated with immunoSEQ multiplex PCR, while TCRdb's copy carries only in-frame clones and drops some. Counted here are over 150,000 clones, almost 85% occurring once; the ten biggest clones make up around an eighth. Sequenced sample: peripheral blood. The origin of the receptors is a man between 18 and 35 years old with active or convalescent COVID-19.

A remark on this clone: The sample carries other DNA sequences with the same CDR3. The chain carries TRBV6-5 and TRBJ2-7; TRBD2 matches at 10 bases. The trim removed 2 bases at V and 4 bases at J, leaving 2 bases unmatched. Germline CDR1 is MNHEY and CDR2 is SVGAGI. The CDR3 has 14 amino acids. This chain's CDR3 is CASSYRTSGYEQYF. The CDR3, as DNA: TGTGCCAGCAGTTACAGGACTAGCGGTTACGAGCAGTACTTC.

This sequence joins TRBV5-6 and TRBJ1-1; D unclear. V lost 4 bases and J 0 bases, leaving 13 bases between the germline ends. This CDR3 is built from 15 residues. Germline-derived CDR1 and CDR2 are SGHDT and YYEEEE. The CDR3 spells CASSPGSRMNTEAFF. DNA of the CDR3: TGTGCCAGCAGCCCGGGATCCCGGATGAACACTGAAGCTTTCTTT.